This T cell receptor beta chain is drawn from a study of regulatory T cells in long-lasting Graves disease. The CDR3 length is 15 residues. V shed 4 bases, J shed 4 bases, and the junction held 8 bases outside the gene matches. Germline CDR1 reads SGHNT; CDR2 reads YYREEE (reference sequence). Time point indicated: newly diagnosed GD, antithyroid drugs for less than 3 months. RNA extracted from PBMCs served as the sequencing template. This clonotype was picked up a small number of times. Its specificity is unknown. Study findings and constraints: There was favoring of TRBV28, TRBJ1-2 and TRBJ2-5 in persistent disease. Peripheral blood was the sole material, not thyroid tissue.

CDR3-region Arm-PCR and iRepertoire HTBI primers produced the TCR beta libraries. TCRdb itself ran the multiplex PCR reads through MiXCR, one entry per CDR3 protein. The table shows some 500,000 distinct CDR3 sequences, with approximately 16% occurring only once. These data were likewise used in another study, on T cells in Graves' hyperthyroidism and ophthalmopathy. As that report states: Subjects aged 18 to 65 presented with newly diagnosed hyperthyroidism of less than 2 months' duration. Blood held most thyroid clonotypes expanded above 0.001 frequency.

The source was peripheral blood mononuclear cells (PBMCs), collected at new diagnosis, from a patient treated with antithyroid drugs. The chain recombines TRBV5-4 with TRBJ2-1, with 7 bases matching TRBD1. The TCR originated in a woman aged 35-60 years with Graves disease. CDR3 DNA: TGTGCCAGCAGCACGGACAGGAGGAATTACAATGAGCAGTTCTTC. Its translation is CASSTDRRNYNEQFF.